The text below deals with one T cell receptor beta chain. This sample was taken from a study of T cells after yellow fever vaccination. As for the study in general: Markers CD3, CD45RA, CCR7 and CD95 served to sort the EM, EMRA, CM and Tscm memory subsets. Findings and limits, study-wide: Secondary responses were weaker yet peaked faster, day 5 versus 15. The booster saw the reappearance of most primary-vaccination clones (approximately 97% CD4, around 88% CD8). A limited proportion of clonotypes was detected within both the CD4 and CD8 compartments.

TCRdb redid the calling of the 5' RACE reads with MiXCR, one entry per CDR3 protein. Found here are 25,000 to 30,000 distinct CDR3 sequences, over 5% of them singletons; the top ten hold about 25%. Germline values: CDR1 SEHNR, CDR2 FQNEAQ (reference sequence). The length of the CDR3 is 12 residues. V lost 8 bases and J 7 bases, leaving 14 bases between the germline ends. The source is a man aged 25-45 years who received the YFV17D yellow fever vaccine. This material consisted of PBMCs, either bulk or a sorted T-cell subset (CD4+, CD8+, memory, or dextramer-sorted; not recorded which), taken on the day of the yellow fever booster vaccination. The chain links TRBV7-9 to TRBJ1-1; unclear D gene. The DNA of the CDR3 is TGTGCCAGCGAGGGTCTGGGGATTGAAGCTTTCTTT. Translated: CASEGLGIEAFF.